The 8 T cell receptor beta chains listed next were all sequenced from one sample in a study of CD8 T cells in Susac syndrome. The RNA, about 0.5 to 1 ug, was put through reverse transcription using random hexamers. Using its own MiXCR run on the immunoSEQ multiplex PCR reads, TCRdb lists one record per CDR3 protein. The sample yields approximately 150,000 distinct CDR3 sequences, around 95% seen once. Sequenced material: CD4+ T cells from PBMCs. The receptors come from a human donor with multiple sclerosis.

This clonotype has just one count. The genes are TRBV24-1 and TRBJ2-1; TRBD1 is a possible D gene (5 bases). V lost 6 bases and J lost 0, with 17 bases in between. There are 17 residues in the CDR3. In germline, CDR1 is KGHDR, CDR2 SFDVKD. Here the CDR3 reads CATSSPGKSFSYNEQFF. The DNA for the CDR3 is TGTGCCACCAGTTCCCCAGGGAAAAGTTTCTCCTACAATGAGCAGTTCTTC.

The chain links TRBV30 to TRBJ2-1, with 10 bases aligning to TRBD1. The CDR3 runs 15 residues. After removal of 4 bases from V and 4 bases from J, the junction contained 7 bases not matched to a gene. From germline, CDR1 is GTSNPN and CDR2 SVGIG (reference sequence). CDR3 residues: CAWNPGTGVYNEQFF. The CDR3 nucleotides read TGTGCCTGGAACCCCGGGACAGGGGTTTACAATGAGCAGTTCTTC.

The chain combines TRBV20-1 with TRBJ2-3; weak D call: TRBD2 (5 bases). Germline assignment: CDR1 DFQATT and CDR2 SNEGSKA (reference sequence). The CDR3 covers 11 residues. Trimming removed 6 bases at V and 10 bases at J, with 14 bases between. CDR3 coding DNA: TGCAGTGCGCCTACTAGTGCTGCGCAGTATTTT. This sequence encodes CSAPTSAAQYF.

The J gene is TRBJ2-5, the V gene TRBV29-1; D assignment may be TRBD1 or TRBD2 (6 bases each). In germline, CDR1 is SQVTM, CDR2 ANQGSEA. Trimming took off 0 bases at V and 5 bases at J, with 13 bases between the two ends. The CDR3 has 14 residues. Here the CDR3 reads CSVEDPRGRETQYF. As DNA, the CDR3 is TGCAGCGTTGAAGATCCTCGGGGGCGTGAGACCCAGTACTTC.

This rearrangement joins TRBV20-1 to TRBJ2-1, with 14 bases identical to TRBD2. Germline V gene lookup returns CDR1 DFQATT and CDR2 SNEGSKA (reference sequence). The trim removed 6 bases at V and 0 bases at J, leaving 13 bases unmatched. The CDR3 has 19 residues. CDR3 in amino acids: CSAASLGLAGVISYNEQFF. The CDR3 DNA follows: TGCAGTGCCGCCTCCTTGGGACTAGCGGGAGTGATCTCCTACAATGAGCAGTTCTTC.

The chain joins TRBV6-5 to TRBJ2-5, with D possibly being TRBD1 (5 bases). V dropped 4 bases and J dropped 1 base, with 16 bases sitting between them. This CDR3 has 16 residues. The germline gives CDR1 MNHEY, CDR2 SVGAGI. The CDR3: CASSLGEGTTQETQYF. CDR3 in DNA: TGTGCCAGCAGTTTAGGGGAAGGTACCACCCAAGAGACCCAGTACTTC.

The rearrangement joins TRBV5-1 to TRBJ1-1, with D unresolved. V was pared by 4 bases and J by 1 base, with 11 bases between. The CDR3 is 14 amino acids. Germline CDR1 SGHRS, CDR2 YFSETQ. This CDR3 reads CASSPLAANTEAFF. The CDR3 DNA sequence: TGCGCCAGCAGCCCACTGGCCGCGAACACTGAAGCTTTCTTT.

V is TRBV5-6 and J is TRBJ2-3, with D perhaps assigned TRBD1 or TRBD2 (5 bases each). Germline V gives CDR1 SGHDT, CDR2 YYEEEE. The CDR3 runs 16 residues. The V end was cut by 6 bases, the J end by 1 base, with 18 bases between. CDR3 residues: CASTLAGRRGTDTQYF. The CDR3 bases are TGTGCCAGCACCCTCGCAGGGAGAAGAGGCACAGATACGCAGTATTTT.